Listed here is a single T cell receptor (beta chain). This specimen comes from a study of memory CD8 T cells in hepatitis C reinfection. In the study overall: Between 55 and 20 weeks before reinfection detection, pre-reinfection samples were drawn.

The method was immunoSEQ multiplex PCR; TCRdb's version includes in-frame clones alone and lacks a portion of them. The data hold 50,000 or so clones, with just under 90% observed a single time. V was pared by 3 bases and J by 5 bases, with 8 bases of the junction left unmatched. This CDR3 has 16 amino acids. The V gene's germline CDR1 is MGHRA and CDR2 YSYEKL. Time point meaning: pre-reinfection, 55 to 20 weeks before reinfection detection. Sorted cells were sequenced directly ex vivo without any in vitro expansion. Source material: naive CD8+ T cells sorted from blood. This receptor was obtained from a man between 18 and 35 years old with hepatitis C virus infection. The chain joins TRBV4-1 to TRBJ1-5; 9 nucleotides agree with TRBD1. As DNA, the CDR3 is TGCGCCAGCAGCCAGTCCCCCGGGACAGGGTATCAGCCCCAGCATTTT. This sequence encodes CASSQSPGTGYQPQHF.